This T cell receptor beta chain comes out of a study of blood T cell repertoires in COVID-19. Cohort placement rested on clinical history that participants reported themselves. The study counted Cohort 3 donors as recovered given two negative PCRs, clearance, or symptom resolution. The CDR3 runs to 15 residues. Losses at the gene ends were 2 bases for V and 3 bases for J; bases not matched to a gene: 2. The germline CDR1 and CDR2 sequences are SGHRS and YFSETQ. The authors' processing: Amplification of reference gene primers was used by the study to estimate nucleated cell counts. Clones were sequenced by immunoSEQ multiplex PCR, and TCRdb holds only the in-frame ones, with some missing. V and J calls and clone size are as listed in that table; D and trimming were resolved from the DNA. The sample includes 200,000 to 250,000 clones, 70% to 90% of them seen just once.

The sequenced material came from PBMCs or T cells enriched from blood (not recorded which). The sequence was obtained from a young man who had recovered from COVID-19. The J gene is TRBJ2-1, the V gene TRBV5-1; 10 nucleotides match TRBD2. This CDR3 reads CASSFSGGDYNEQFF. The CDR3 DNA sequence: TGCGCCAGCAGCTTCAGCGGGGGGGACTACAATGAGCAGTTCTTC.